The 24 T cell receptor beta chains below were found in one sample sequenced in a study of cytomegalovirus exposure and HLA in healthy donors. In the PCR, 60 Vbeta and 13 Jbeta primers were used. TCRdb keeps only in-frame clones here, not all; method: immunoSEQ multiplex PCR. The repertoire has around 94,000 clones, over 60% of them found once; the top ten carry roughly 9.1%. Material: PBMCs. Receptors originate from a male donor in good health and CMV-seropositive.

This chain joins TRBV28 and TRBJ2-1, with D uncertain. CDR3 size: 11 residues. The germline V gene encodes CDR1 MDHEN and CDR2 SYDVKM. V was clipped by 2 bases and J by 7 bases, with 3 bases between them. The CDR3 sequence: CASSLLNEQFF. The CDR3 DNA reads TGTGCCAGCAGTTTACTGAATGAGCAGTTCTTC.

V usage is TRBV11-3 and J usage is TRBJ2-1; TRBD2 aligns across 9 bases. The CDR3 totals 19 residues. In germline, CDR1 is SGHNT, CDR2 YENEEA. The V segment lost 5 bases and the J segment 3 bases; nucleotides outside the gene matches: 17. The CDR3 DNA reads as TGTGCCAGCAGCCCTGGGTGGCTAGCGGGGTATCGAGACTACAATGAGCAGTTCTTC. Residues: CASSPGWLAGYRDYNEQFF.

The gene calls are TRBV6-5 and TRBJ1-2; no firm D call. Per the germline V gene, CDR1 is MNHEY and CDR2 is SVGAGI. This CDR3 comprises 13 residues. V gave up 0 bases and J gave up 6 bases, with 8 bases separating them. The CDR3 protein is CASSYSALDGYTF. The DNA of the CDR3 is TGTGCCAGCAGTTACTCGGCCTTGGATGGCTACACCTTC.

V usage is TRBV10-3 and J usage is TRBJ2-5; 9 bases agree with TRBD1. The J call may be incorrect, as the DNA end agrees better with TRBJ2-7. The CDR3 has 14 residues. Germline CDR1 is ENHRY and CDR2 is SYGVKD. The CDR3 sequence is CAIMMGQGSYEQYF. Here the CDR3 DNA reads TGTGCCATCATGATGGGACAGGGATCCTACGAGCAGTACTTC.

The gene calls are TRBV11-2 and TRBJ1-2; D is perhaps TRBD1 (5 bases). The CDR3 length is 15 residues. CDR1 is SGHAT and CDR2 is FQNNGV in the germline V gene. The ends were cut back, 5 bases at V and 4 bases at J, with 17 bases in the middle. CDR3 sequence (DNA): TGTGCCAGCAGCCGAGATGGGGCAGTCGGCTATGGCTACACCTTC. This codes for CASSRDGAVGYGYTF.

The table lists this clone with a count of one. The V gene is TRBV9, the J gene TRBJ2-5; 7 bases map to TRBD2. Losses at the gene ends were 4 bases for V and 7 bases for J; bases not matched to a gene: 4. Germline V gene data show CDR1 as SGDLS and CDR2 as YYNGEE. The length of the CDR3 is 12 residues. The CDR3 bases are TGTGCCAGCAGCCCCGGCGGGGGGACCCAGTACTTC. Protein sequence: CASSPGGGTQYF.

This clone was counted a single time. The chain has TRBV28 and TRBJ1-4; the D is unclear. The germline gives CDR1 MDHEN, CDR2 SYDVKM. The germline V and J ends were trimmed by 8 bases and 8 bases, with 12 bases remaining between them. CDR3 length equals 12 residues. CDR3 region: CASRVSREKLFF. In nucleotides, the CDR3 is TGTGCCAGCCGGGTTTCCCGGGAAAAACTGTTTTTT.

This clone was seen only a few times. CDR3 sequence reads: CSAVEGLAKNIQYF. The CDR3 DNA reads TGCAGCGCAGTCGAGGGTCTAGCCAAAAACATTCAGTACTTC. V usage is TRBV29-1 and J usage is TRBJ2-4; D may be TRBD2 (5 bases). The V gene's germline CDR1 is SQVTM and CDR2 ANQGSEA. Trimming shortened V by 7 bases and J by 0 bases, and 13 bases separated the two germline ends. The CDR3 extends over 14 amino acids.

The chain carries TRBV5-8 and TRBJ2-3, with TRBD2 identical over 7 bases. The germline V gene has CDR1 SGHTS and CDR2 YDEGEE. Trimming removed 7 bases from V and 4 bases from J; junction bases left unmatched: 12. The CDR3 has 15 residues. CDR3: CASVPGLVTADTQYF. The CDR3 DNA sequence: TGTGCCAGCGTCCCAGGACTAGTTACCGCAGATACGCAGTATTTT.

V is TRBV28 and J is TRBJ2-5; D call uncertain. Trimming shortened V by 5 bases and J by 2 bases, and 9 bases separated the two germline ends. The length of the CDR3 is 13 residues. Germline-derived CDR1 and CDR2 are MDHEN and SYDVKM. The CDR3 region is CASSVPGQETQYF. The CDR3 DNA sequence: TGTGCCAGCAGTGTTCCCGGGCAAGAGACCCAGTACTTC. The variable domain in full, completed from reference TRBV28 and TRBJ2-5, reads DVKVTQSSRYLVKRTGEKVFLECVQDMDHENMFWYRQDPGLGLRLIYFSYDVKMKEKGDIPEGYSVSREKKERFSLILESASTNQTSMYLCASSVPGQETQYFGPGTRLLVL.

CDR3 bases: TGTGCCAGCAGTTGGTCCAGCGGGGTTAACAATGAGCAGTTCTTC. It is translated as CASSWSSGVNNEQFF. The chain employs TRBV6-1 and TRBJ2-1; TRBD2 agrees at 7 bases. This CDR3 spans 15 amino acids. Germline assignment: CDR1 MNHNS and CDR2 SASEGT. With 5 bases clipped from V and 5 bases from J, the junction kept 9 bases outside the gene matches.

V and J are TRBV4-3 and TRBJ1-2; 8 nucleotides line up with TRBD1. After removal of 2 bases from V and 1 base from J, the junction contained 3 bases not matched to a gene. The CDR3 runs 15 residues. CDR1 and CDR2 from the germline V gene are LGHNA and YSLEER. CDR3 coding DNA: TGCGCCAGCAGCCAAAACAGGGGGGATAACTATGGCTACACCTTC. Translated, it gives CASSQNRGDNYGYTF.

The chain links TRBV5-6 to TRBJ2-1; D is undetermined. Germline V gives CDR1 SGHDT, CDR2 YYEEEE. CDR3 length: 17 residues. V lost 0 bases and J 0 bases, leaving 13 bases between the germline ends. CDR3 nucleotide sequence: TGTGCCAGCAGCTTGGTCGGGTACCCCAGCTCCTACAATGAGCAGTTCTTC. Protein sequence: CASSLVGYPSSYNEQFF. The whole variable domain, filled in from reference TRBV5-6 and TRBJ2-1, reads DAGVTQSPTHLIKTRGQQVTLRCSPKSGHDTVSWYQQALGQGPQFIFQYYEEEERQRGNFPDRFSGHQFPNYSSELNVNALLLGDSALYLCASSLVGYPSSYNEQFFGPGTRLTVL.

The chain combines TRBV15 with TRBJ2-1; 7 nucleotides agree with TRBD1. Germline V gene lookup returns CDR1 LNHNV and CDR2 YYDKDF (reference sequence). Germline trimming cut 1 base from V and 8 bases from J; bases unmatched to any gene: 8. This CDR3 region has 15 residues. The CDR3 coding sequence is TGTGCCACCAGCAGAGCTGAGACAGGGTCCCATGAGCAGTTCTTC. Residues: CATSRAETGSHEQFF.

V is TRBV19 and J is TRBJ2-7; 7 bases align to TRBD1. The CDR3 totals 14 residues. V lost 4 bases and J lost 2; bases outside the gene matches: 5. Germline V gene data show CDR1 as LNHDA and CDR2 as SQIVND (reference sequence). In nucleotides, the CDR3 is TGTGCCAGTAGTAACACAGGGGACACCTACGAGCAGTACTTC. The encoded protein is CASSNTGDTYEQYF.

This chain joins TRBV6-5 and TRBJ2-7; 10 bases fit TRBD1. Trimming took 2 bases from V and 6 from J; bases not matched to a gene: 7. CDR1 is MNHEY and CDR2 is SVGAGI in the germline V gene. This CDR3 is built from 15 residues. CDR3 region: CASSYEGQGTREQYF. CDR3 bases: TGTGCCAGCAGTTACGAGGGACAGGGGACGCGCGAGCAGTACTTC.

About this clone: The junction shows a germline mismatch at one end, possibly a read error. As DNA, the CDR3 is TGTGCCAGTAGTATCGGACTCCTAGAAAACAGTCAGTACTTC. Encoded protein: CASSIGLLENSQYF. J is TRBJ2-4 and V is TRBV19; D perhaps matches TRBD2 (5 bases). The germline gives CDR1 LNHDA, CDR2 SQIVND (reference sequence). This CDR3 contains 14 residues. The whole variable domain, filled in from reference TRBV19 and TRBJ2-4, reads DGGITQSPKYLFRKEGQNVTLSCEQNLNHDAMYWYRQDPGQGLRLIYYSQIVNDFQKGDIAEGYSVSREKKESFPLTVTSAQKNPTAFYLCASSIGLLENSQYFGAGTRLSVL.

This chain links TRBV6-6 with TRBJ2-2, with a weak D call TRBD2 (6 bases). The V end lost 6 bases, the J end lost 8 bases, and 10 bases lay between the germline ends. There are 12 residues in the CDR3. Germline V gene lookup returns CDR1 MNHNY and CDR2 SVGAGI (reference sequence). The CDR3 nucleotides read TGTGCCAGCAGGCCGGGACTTGGGGAGCTGTTTTTT. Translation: CASRPGLGELFF.

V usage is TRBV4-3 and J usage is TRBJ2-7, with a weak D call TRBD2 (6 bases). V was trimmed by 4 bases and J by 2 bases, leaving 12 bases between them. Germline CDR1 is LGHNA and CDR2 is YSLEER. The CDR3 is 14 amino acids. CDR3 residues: CASSRYGTAYEQYF. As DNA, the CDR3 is TGCGCCAGCAGCCGCTACGGGACTGCCTACGAGCAGTACTTC.

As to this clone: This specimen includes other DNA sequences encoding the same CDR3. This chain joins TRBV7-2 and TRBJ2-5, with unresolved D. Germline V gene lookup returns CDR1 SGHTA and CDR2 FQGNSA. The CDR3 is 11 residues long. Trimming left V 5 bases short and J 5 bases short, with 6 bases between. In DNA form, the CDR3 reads TGTGCCAGCAGCCCCCGGGAGACCCAGTACTTC. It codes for CASSPRETQYF.

CDR3 region: CASSERREGRESKNIQYF. The DNA of the CDR3 is TGTGCCAGCAGTGAAAGAAGGGAGGGGCGGGAGAGCAAAAACATTCAGTACTTC. The chain combines TRBV2 with TRBJ2-4, with 7 bases aligning to TRBD2. Germline trimming cut 2 bases from V and 3 bases from J; bases unmatched to any gene: 13. CDR3 length: 18 amino acids. The germline V gene encodes CDR1 SNHLY and CDR2 FYNNEI.

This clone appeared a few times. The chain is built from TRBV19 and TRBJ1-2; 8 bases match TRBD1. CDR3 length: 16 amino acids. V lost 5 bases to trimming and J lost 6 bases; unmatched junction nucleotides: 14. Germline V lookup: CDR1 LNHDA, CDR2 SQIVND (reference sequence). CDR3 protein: CASSHPHRGGDDGYTF. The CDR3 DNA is TGTGCCAGTAGTCATCCACACAGGGGGGGGGACGATGGCTACACCTTC.

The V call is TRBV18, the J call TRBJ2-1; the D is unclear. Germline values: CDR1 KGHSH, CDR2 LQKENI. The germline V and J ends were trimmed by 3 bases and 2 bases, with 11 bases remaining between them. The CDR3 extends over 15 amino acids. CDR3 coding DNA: TGTGCCAGCTCACCGGCTTCGGCGGCCTACAATGAGCAGTTCTTC. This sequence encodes CASSPASAAYNEQFF.

The CDR3 region has the DNA TGCGCCAGCGAAACTAGCGGGAGGAATGAGCAGTTCTTC. It translates to CASETSGRNEQFF. The chain couples TRBV23-1 to TRBJ2-1, with 12 bases matching TRBD2. TRBV23-1 is classed as an ORF, of uncertain function. Losses at the gene ends were 8 bases for V and 7 bases for J; bases not matched to a gene: 3. This CDR3 contains 13 residues.